Detailed here is one TCR beta chain. These data are taken from a study of T cells expressing NK-cell markers. TCRdb re-called the 5' RACE reads; one entry per CDR3 protein, DNA not given. The table counts around 550,000 distinct CDR3 sequences; less than 4.5% lies in the top ten. The source is a man in his late teens or twenties in good health. The specimen was blood T cells: a sorted CD56 or NKG2C T cell subset, CD4+ or CD8+ T cells, or bulk PBMC T cells (not recorded which).

The CDR3 loop is CASSPLRDRNWINTIYF. The chain carries TRBV18 and TRBJ1-3; TCRdb's D gene call, TRBD1, goes unchecked for lack of DNA. The CDR3 consists of 17 residues. Germline assignment: CDR1 KGHSH and CDR2 LQKENI.